This TCR beta chain is from a study of control samples from healthy donors and cancer patients. This CDR3 is built from 15 residues. The V gene lost 0 bases and the J gene lost 2 bases, with 11 bases spanning the gap. The germline CDR1 and CDR2 sequences are GTSNPN and SVGIG (reference sequence). TCRdb's table, derived via immunoSEQ multiplex PCR, lists solely in-frame clones and lacks some. This sample has about 130,000 clones, with about 93% found just once. Sequencing used PBMCs. This clonotype was obtained from a man aged 60 to 75 with colorectal cancer. This chain joins TRBV30 and TRBJ1-3, with TRBD1 as a possible D gene (5 bases). The CDR3 bases are TGTGCCTGGAGTGTAGCGCAGGGCCCTGGAAACACCATATATTTT. This codes for CAWSVAQGPGNTIYF.